This T cell receptor (beta chain) appears in the sequencing data of a study of OX40 agonist ivuxolimab in advanced cancers. Context from the whole study: Ivuxolimab was an agonistic, fully human IgG2 monoclonal antibody directed against OX40 (CD134), a costimulatory receptor. Intravenous ivuxolimab was administered to patients every 2 weeks at six dose levels: 0.01, 0.1, 0.3, 1.5, 3 and 10 mg/kg. Of the 50 to 55 dose-escalation patients, hepatocellular carcinoma was present in roughly 19, melanoma in around 15, renal cell carcinoma in 9 and head and neck cancer in 9. A male proportion of around 81% and a mean age of roughly 55 years, ranging from 23 to 79, were recorded for the dose-escalation cohort. Patients were allowed to have had prior anti-PD-1, anti-PD-L1 or anti-CTLA-4 therapy, and 30% to 40% of the dose-escalation patients had been treated with checkpoint inhibitors. Partial responses occurred in three dose-escalation patients, of whom one had hepatocellular carcinoma and two had cutaneous melanoma. Peripheral TCRbeta sequencing was intended to test whether TCR sequence diversity was altered and clonal T-cell expansion was caused by ivuxolimab. The paper reports the monotherapy dose-escalation portion (N of about 52 patients) of the phase I ivuxolimab trial.

The junction shows trimming of 2 bases on V and 2 bases on J, and the gene matches do not reach 7 bases of it. The germline V gene encodes CDR1 LGHNT and CDR2 FRNRAP. The CDR3 runs 17 amino acids, cysteine and phenylalanine included. The DNA shown is the 51-base CDR3, in frame from base 1. Patients with autoimmune disease history or receiving systemic immunosuppression were excluded from the trial. In every dose cohort, peripheral blood was drawn for TCR sequencing at baseline, cycle 4 day 1, and cycle 7 day 1. Samples were obtained from an open-label, multicenter, first-in-human phase I dose-escalation trial of ivuxolimab. Adults with locally advanced or metastatic head and neck squamous cell, hepatocellular, melanoma or renal cell carcinoma were enrolled in the trial. CD4+ and CD8+ T cells were sorted separately from peripheral blood before TCR sequencing. Overall results and qualifications from the work: The antigen specificity of the peripheral T cells that underwent clonal expansion was not determined. In partial responders in the 0.1-3.0 mg/kg groups, normalized peripheral clonal expansion was found to be among the lowest, especially among CD8+ T cells. Clonal expansion of both CD4+ and CD8+ blood T cells was observed from baseline to week 6 at doses 0.1 to 3.0 mg/kg. Low levels of normalized T-cell clonal expansion were also shown by some nonresponding patients. After ivuxolimab, CD8+ T cells had more expanded clones than CD4+ T cells on average.

Remarks on this clone: The clone's antigen remains unknown. There are no base qualities to consult, and no much larger clone falls within one base.

For sequencing of the TCRbeta CDR3 region, genomic DNA was extracted from the sorted cells. TCRbeta CDR3 regions were sequenced using the immunoSEQ Assay. Drawn from immuneACCESS, this table holds only the in-frame rearrangements with V and J called that TCRdb kept. Clones are partly lost; checked studies trace under half to an unresolved V gene and leave the rest unexplained. Recorded for this sample are around 83,000 clones; less than 85% of them occurred a single time. The top ten hold around 7.8% of the sample. The chain links TRBV12-5 with TRBJ1-4; 8 bases in the middle match TRBD1. Sample: CD4+ or CD8+ T cells sorted from blood, taken in a trial of the OX40 agonist ivuxolimab. The clonotype was recovered from an adult with an advanced solid tumor such as melanoma, head and neck, liver or kidney cancer. The CDR3 protein is CASGLPDRGATNEKLFF. The nucleotide sequence reads as follows: TGTGCTAGTGGTTTGCCTGACAGGGGCGCGACTAATGAAAAACTGTTTTTT.